This paragraph covers one T cell receptor beta chain sequence. Its antigen remains unidentified. No much larger clone is present one base from it, and per-base qualities are unavailable. These data are taken from a study of radiation and T cells in renal cell carcinoma (dated by TCRdb to 2018 to 2021). Looking at the study overall: TCR beta sequencing covered approximately 50 samples in total, comprising approximately 25 tumors and about 27 peripheral blood samples. The last blood draw occurred 4 weeks after radiation, at the same time as nephrectomy. A total of roughly 4 million unique CDR3 nucleotide sequences, encoding 2,500,000 or so unique CDR3 amino acid sequences, were found across all 50 or so samples. Broad study findings and their caveats: In blood, the top tumor clonotypes increased between baseline and 2 weeks post-radiation and then shrank by 4 weeks, which suggests that tumor-resident clones expanded only transiently. Because pretreatment tumor biopsies were not available, the baseline intratumoral presence of clonotypes could not be determined. Dynamics of the blood repertoire were not tracked past 4 weeks after treatment. With a single-armed trial design, the study had no way to address how radiation dose or scheduling affects the TCR repertoire.

Following the manufacturer's recommendations, the immunoSEQ kit was used to generate TCR beta libraries from genomic DNA. To prepare libraries, a first multiplex PCR with proprietary primers was run, followed by a second PCR that added unique barcodes, and a bead cleanup was done after each round. A kit-provided positive control reaction and a negative control reaction were included in every sample batch. The final libraries were assessed on an Agilent 4200 TapeStation D1000 ScreenTape, pooled by volume, and quantified by qPCR. Sequencing ran on an Illumina NextSeq500 with a MidOutput 150-cycle cartridge, using 156 Read1 and 15 Index1 cycles with kit custom primers. The pooled library was loaded at around 0.98 pM, with an approximately 20% PhiX control spiked in. The original pipeline was this. The vendor-processed data were analyzed in R, and a clonotype was defined as all T cells that share the same CDR3 nucleotide sequence. In the clone abundance analyses, frequencies were normalized to the 10,000 most abundant clones in each sample. Public T cell clones, which averaged fewer than five per sample, were excluded before analysis. A difference in abundance of at least 32-fold between compartments was used to define tumor-enriched and baseline blood-enriched clonotypes. Clonotypes expanded or contracted between blood time points were identified with a beta-binomial differential abundance model. The Baroni-Urbani and Buser coefficient was used to measure tumor-blood repertoire similarity, and groups were compared with two-tailed Wilcoxon tests in R. TCRdb carries this immuneACCESS record with in-frame sequences only. Its versions omit some clonotypes, under half of them owing to an unresolved V gene in the studies checked, with the rest unexplained. The V and J calls and the clone size are those of that table, but D and trimming were determined from the DNA. This sample comprises approximately 31,000 clones, about 84% of them detected only once. Of the sample, 30% to 35% falls within the top ten clones.

The label giving this sample's time point can be read as: blood 4 weeks post-SBRT, at nephrectomy. Reading the label with the study, this specimen's treatment or condition is: 15 Gy SBRT to primary tumor, nephrectomy 4 weeks later. The samples were obtained from a clinical trial, where primary renal cell carcinomas were treated with 15 Gy stereotactic body radiation therapy and then removed by nephrectomy 4 weeks afterward. To track tumor-enriched clonotypes, serial peripheral blood was sampled from radiation-treated patients at baseline and at 2 weeks and 4 weeks after SBRT. Renal cell carcinoma with clear cell pathology was present in all patients. Genomic DNA for TCR sequencing was prepared using the QIAamp DNA Blood Mini Kit (Qiagen). Samples were included in the analyses only if all quality control checks were passed. According to the germline V gene, CDR1 reads MNHEY and CDR2 reads SVGAGI. V loses 7 bases of germline sequence and J loses 3 bases, and the interval between the two ends is 13 bases. The CDR3 numbers 13 residues from cysteine through phenylalanine. Here the CDR3 DNA is all that survives: 39 bases in frame from base 1.

This receptor was taken from a man between 60 and 75 years old with renal cell carcinoma. Source: blood, taken from a patient whose treatment included radiotherapy and nephrectomy. In this chain, TRBV6-5 is recombined with TRBJ2-7, with the D segment identity uncertain. The DNA is as follows: TGTGCCAGCACCGAGACGGGCCGCTACGAGCAGTACTTC. This sequence encodes CASTETGRYEQYF.